This T cell receptor (beta chain) is from a study of T cell responses to AZD1222 COVID-19 vaccine. General study findings and limits: Repertoire sampling was restricted to post-peak T cell response timepoints. There were vaccine-associated CD4 TCRs across spike, dominant at 160-218 and 743-854. Donors were mostly white British, more females; clonal diversity possibly underestimated. Seropositive status at baseline applied to only six AZD1222 recipients.

Clones were sequenced by immunoSEQ multiplex PCR, and TCRdb holds only the in-frame ones, with some missing. The sample lists some 99,000 clones; more than 70% were seen once. The length of the CDR3 is 15 residues. Germline V gene data show CDR1 as MNHEY and CDR2 as SVGEGT. V was clipped by 2 bases and J by 6 bases, with 14 bases between them. As for this clone: Its antigen is not known.

The sample was peripheral blood, taken 28 days after the second AZD1222 dose. The chain links TRBV6-2 or TRBV6-3 to TRBJ2-1; D might be TRBD1 (6 bases). The receptor was derived from an adult who received the AZD1222 COVID-19 vaccine. This chain's CDR3 is CASSYGGRGSNEQFF. CDR3 sequence (DNA): TGTGCCAGCAGTTACGGGGGCCGAGGGAGCAATGAGCAGTTCTTC.